Described below is a single T cell receptor (beta chain) sequence and its context. The antigen is not known. CDR3 length: 15 residues. V shed 2 bases and J shed 4 bases, with 13 bases lying between them. Germline CDR1 SGDLS, CDR2 YYNGEE. Combining a sample-barcoded 5' primer with a J-beta primer mix, a second PCR ran for roughly 7 to 11 cycles. TCRdb ran MiXCR on the 5' RACE reads and lists one entry per CDR3 protein. This repertoire shows under 2 million distinct CDR3 sequences, around 35% found once; its top ten account for around 11%. The record originates from a study of blood T cells in healthy people across ages. Findings and caveats of the study: When one million T cells were used, diversity estimates were thought to be underestimates.

The chain links TRBV9 to TRBJ2-1, with a possible D match to TRBD2 (5 bases). The source is a woman aged 25 to 45 in good health. Sequenced: blood. CDR3 residues: CASSVVSRGYNEQFF. CDR3 in DNA: TGTGCCAGCAGCGTCGTTAGCCGGGGATACAATGAGCAGTTCTTC.